The present TCR beta chain was sequenced within a study of blood T cell repertoires in COVID-19 (dated by TCRdb to 2019 to 2021). Regarding the complete study: The collaborator samples originated in the United States, Italy and Spain and spanned the acute and convalescent phases of COVID-19. The material from the prospective study consisted of cDNA or gDNA derived from T cells, B-cell-depleted T cells, or PBMCs. Subjects who had been exposed to COVID-19, were actively infected with it, or had recovered from it provided the deeply sampled blood TCRbeta repertoires that made up the dataset. The repertoires were made available in a free public database intended to serve as a resource for research on the immune response to SARS-CoV-2. Samples came from the ongoing ImmuneRACE study (first 160 participants) plus 1,254 subjects from 6 global collaborators. A de-identified subject ID, COVID-19 status, age in years and sex were almost always included in the sample metadata. Where HLA class I and class II types were available, the types were taken from metadata supplied by the sample provider, not from assay-based typing. What the research found in general, with its limitations: The quantity of clinical and demographic metadata differed by source and by participant and was supplied without curation.

The immunoSEQ Assay, a bias-controlled multiplex PCR, was used to amplify TCRbeta CDR3 regions from genomic DNA. For the original study's pipeline: The number of nucleated cells in each sample was estimated from the amplification of reference gene primers within the assay. Sequence reads were collapsed and filtered to measure the absolute abundance of every unique TCRbeta CDR3 rearrangement. For each sample, productive Simpson clonality was calculated as the square root of Simpson's diversity index over productive rearrangements. TCRdb took over this immuneACCESS table, retaining in-frame rearrangements with V and J assigned. Such tables are incomplete; in checked studies, under half of the missing clones stem from an unresolved V gene, and the remainder is unexplained. The DNA gave D and trimming, while V, J and clone size come from that table. The sample contains about 33,000 clones, 70% to 90% of them found a single time. The ten largest clonotypes hold around 5.8% of the sample.

Each collaborating institution followed its own protocols to collect whole blood in K2EDTA tubes. For TCRbeta analysis, collaborator samples were shipped as frozen whole blood, as isolated PBMCs, or as DNA extracted from either sample type. This clone showed up just a few times. Its antigen is currently not known. No base qualities exist here, and no much larger clone lies one base off it. The CDR3 sequence holds 15 residues, the cysteine and phenylalanine included. CDR3 DNA only is kept here, 45 bases in frame from base 1. The germline V end is reduced by 4 bases and the J end by 1 base; junction bases left unmatched: 6. CDR1 and CDR2 are read off the germline V gene as SGHRS and YFSETQ.

The sequencing input was peripheral blood. This TCR was recovered from a human donor in a cohort sampled during active COVID-19. The receptor chain draws on TRBV5-1 and TRBJ1-1, with 8 bases matching TRBD1. The CDR3 region: CASSLGQGSNTEAFF. The bases are TGCGCCAGCAGCCTTGGACAGGGATCGAACACTGAAGCTTTCTTT.